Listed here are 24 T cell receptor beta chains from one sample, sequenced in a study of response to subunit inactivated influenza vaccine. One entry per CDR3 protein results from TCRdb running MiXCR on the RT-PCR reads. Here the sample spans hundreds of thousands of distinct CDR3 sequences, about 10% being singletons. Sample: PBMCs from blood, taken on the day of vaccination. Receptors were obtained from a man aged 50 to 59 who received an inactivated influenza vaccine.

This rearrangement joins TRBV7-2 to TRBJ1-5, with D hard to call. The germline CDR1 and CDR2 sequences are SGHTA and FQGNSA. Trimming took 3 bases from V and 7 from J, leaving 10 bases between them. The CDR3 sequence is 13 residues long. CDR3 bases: TGTGCCAGCAGCTTTGCCCATAGCCAGCCCCAGCATTTT. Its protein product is CASSFAHSQPQHF.

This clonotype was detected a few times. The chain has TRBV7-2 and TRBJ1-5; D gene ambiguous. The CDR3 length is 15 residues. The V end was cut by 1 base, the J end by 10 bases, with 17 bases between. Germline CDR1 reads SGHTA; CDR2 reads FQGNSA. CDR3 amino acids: CASSLEGDGFDPQHF. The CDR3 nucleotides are TGTGCCAGCAGCTTAGAAGGTGACGGCTTCGACCCCCAGCATTTT.

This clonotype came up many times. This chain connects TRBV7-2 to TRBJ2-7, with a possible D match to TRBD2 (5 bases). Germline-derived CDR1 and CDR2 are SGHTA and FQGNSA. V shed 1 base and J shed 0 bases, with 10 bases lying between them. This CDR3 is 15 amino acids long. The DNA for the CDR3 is TGTGCCAGCAGCTTAGGTTGGGAGCACTCCTACGAGCAGTACTTC. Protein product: CASSLGWEHSYEQYF.

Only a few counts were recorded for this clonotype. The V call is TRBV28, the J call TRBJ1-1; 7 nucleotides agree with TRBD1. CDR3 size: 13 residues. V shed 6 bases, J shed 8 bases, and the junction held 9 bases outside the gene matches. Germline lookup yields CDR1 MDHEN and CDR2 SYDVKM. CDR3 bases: TGTGCCAGCAGCTACGATACAGGGGAGGAAGCTTTCTTT. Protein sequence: CASSYDTGEEAFF.

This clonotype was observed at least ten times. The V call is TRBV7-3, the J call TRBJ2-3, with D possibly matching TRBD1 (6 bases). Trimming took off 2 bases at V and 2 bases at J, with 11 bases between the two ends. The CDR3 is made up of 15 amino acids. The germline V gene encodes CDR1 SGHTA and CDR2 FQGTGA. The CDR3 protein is CASSLSGTNTDTQYF. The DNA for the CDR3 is TGTGCCAGCAGCTTATCCGGGACAAACACAGATACGCAGTATTTT. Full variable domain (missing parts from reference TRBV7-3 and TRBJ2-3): GAGVSQTPSNKVTEKGKYVELRCDPISGHTALYWYRQSLGQGPEFLIYFQGTGAADDSGLPNDRFFAVRPEGSVSTLKIQRTERGDSAVYLCASSLSGTNTDTQYFGPGTRLTVL.

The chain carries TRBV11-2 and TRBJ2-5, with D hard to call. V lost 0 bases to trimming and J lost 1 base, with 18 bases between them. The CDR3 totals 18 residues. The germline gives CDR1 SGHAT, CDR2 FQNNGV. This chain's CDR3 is CASSLEGGALRLQETQYF. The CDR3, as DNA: TGTGCCAGCAGCTTAGAAGGCGGCGCACTCCGGCTCCAAGAGACCCAGTACTTC. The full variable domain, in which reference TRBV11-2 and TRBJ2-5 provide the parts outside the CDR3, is EAGVAQSPRYKIIEKRQSVAFWCNPISGHATLYWYQQILGQGPKLLIQFQNNGVVDDSQLPKDRFSAERLKGVDSTLKIQPAKLEDSAVYLCASSLEGGALRLQETQYFGPGTRLLVL.

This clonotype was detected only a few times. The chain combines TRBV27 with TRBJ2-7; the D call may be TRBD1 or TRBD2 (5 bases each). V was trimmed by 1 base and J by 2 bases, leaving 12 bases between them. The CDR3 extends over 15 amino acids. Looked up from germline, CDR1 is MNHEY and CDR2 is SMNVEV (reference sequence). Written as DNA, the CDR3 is TGTGCCAGCAGTTTATTGGGACGGCCAGCCTACGAGCAGTACTTC. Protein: CASSLLGRPAYEQYF.

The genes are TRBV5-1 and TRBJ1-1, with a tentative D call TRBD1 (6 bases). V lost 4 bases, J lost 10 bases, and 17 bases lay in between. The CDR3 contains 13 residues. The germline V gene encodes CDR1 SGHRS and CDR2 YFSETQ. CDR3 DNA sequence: TGCGCCAGCAGCCTGAACAGGGAGACGCCAGCTTTCTTT. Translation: CASSLNRETPAFF.

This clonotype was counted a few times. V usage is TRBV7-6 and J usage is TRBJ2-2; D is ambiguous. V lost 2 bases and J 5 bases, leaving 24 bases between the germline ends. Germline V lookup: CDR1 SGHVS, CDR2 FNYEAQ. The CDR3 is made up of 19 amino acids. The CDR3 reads CASSLLVGSQSLGTGELFF. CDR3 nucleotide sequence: TGTGCCAGCAGCTTACTTGTAGGCAGCCAATCTCTGGGGACCGGGGAGCTGTTTTTT.

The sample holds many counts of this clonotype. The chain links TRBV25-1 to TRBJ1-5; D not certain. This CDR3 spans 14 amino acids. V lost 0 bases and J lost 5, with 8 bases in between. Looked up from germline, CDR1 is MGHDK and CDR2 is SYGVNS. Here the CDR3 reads CASSEYRVYQPQHF. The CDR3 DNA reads TGTGCCAGCAGTGAATACCGGGTCTATCAGCCCCAGCATTTT.

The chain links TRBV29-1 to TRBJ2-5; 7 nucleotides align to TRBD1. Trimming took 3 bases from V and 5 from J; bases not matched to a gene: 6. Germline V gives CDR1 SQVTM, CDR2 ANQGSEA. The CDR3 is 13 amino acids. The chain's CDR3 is CSVDLGTDETQYF. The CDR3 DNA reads TGCAGCGTTGACCTCGGGACAGATGAGACCCAGTACTTC.

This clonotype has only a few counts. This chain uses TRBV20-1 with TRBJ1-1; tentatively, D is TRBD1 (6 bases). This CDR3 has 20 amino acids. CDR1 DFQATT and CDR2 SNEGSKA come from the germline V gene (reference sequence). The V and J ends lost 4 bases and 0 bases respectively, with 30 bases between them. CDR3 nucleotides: TGCAGTGCTACTCCTAAAAGGGGGACCTCGGTACAGATGTTGAACACTGAAGCTTTCTTT. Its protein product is CSATPKRGTSVQMLNTEAFF.

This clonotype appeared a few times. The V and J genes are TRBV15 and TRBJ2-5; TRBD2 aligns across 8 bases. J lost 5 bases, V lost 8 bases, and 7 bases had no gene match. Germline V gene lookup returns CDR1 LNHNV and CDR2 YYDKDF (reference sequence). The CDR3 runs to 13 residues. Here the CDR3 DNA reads TGTGCCACCGGGAAGCGGGAGATGGAGACCCAGTACTTC. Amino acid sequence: CATGKREMETQYF.

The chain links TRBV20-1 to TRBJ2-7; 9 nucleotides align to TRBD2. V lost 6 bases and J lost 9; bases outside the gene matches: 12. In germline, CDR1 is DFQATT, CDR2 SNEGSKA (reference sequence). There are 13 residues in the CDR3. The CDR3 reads CSAPTSGEARQYF. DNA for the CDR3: TGCAGTGCACCGACTAGCGGAGAGGCCCGGCAGTACTTC.

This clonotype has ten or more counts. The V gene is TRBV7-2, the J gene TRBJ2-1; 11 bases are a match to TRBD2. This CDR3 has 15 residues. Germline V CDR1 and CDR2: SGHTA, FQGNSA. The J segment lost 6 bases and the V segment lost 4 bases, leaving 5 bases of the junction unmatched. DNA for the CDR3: TGTGCCAGCAGCTATAGCGGGGGGGCATTCAATGAGCAGTTCTTC. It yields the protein CASSYSGGAFNEQFF.

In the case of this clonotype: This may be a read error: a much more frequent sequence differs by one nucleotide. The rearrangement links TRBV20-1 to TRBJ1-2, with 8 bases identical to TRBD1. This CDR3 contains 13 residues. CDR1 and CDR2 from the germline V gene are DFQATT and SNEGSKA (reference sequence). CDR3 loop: CSASTDRANGCTF. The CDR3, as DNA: TGCAGTGCTAGCACGGACAGGGCTAATGGCTGCACCTTC.

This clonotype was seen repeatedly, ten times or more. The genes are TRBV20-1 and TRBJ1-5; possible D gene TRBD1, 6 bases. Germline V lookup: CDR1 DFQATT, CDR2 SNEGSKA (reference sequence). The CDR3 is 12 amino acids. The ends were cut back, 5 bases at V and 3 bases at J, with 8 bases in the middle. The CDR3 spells CSAGQYNQPQHF. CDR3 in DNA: TGCAGTGCTGGACAGTACAATCAGCCCCAGCATTTT.

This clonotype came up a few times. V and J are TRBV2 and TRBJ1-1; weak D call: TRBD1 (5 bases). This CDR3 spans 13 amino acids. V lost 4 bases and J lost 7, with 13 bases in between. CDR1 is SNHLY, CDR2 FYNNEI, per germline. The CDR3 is CASSGDDQGEAFF. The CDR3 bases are TGTGCCAGCAGTGGGGACGATCAGGGTGAAGCTTTCTTT.

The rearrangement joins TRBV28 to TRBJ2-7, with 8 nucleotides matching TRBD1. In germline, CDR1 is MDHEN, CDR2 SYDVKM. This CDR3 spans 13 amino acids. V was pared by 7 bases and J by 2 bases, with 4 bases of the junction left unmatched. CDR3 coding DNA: TGTGCCAGCAATAAACAGGGGGCCTACGAGCAGTACTTC. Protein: CASNKQGAYEQYF.

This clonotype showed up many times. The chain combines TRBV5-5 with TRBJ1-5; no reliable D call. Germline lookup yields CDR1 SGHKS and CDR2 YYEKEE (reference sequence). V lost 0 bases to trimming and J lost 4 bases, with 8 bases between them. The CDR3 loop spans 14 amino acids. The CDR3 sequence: CASSLAMVNQPQHF. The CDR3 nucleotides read TGTGCCAGCAGCTTGGCTATGGTGAATCAGCCCCAGCATTTT.

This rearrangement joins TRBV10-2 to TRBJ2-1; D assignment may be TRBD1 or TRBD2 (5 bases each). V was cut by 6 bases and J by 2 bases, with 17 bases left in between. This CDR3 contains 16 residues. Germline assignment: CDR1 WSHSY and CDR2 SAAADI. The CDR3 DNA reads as TGCGCCAGCAGCCCGGGGCCTGGATTAGCCTACAATGAGCAGTTCTTC. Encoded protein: CASSPGPGLAYNEQFF.

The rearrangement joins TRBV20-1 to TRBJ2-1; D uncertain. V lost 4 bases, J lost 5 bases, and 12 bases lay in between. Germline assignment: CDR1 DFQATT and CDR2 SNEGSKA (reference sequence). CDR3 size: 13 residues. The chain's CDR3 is CSATLGSNNEQFF. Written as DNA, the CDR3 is TGCAGTGCTACACTGGGCAGCAACAATGAGCAGTTCTTC.

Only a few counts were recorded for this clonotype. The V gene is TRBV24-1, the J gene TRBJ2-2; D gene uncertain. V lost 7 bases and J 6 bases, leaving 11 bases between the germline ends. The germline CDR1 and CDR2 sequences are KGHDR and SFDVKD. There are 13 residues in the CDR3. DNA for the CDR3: TGTGCCACCAGGGCGACGGGCGCCGGGGAGCTGTTTTTT. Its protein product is CATRATGAGELFF.

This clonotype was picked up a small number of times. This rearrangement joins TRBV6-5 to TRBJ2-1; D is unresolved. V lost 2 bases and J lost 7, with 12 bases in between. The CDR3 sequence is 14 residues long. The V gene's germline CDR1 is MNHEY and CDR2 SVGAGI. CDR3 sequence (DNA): TGTGCCAGCAGTTACGGAAGCAGTTTGAATGAGCAGTTCTTC. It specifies CASSYGSSLNEQFF.